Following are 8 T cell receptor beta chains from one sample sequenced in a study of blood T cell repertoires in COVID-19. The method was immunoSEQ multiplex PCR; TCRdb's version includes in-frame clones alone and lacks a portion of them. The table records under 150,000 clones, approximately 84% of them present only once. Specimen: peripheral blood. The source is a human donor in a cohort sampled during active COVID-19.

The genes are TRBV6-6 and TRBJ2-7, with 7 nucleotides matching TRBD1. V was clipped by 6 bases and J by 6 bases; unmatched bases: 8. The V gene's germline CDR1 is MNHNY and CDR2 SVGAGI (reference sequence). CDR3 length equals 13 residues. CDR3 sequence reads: CASSRIQGSEQYF. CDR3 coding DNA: TGTGCCAGCAGCCGAATACAGGGGAGCGAGCAGTACTTC.

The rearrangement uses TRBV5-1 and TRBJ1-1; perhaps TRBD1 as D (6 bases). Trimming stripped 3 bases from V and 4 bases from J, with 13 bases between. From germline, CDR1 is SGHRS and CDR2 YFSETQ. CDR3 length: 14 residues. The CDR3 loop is CASSWRGEGTEAFF. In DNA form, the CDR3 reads TGCGCCAGCAGCTGGAGGGGGGAGGGCACTGAAGCTTTCTTT.

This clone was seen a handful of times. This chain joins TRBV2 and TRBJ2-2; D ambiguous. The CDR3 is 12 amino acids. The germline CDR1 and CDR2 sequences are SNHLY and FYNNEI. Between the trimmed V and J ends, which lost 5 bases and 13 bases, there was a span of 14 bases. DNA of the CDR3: TGTGCCAGCAGTCGCCCCGTGAGTGGGCTGTTTTTT. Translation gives CASSRPVSGLFF. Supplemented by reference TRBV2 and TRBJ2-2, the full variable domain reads EPEVTQTPSHQVTQMGQEVILRCVPISNHLYFYWYRQILGQKVEFLVSFYNNEISEKSEIFDDQFSVERPDGSNFTLKIRSTKLEDSAMYFCASSRPVSGLFFGEGSRLTVL.

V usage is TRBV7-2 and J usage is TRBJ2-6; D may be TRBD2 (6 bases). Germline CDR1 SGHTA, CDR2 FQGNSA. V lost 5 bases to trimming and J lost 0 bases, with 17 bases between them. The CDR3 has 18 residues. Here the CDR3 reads CASSLMEGIGSGANVLTF. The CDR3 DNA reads TGTGCCAGCAGCCTCATGGAGGGCATTGGCTCTGGGGCCAACGTCCTGACTTTC. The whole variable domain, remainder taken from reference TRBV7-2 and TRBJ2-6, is GAGVSQSPSNKVTEKGKDVELRCDPISGHTALYWYRQSLGQGLEFLIYFQGNSAPDKSGLPSDRFSAERTGGSVSTLTIQRTQQEDSAVYLCASSLMEGIGSGANVLTFGAGSRLTVL.

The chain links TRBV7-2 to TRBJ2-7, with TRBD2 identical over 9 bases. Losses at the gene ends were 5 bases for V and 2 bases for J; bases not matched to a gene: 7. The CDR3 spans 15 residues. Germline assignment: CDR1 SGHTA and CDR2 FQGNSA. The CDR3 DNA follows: TGTGCCAGCAGCAGTAGCGGGGGTTCCACCTACGAGCAGTACTTC. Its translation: CASSSSGGSTYEQYF.

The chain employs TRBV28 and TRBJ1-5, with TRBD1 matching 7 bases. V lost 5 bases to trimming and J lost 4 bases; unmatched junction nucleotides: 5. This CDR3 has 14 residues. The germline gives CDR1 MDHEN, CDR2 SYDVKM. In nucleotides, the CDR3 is TGTGCCAGCAGTGGGGACAGTGTTAATCAGCCCCAGCATTTT. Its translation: CASSGDSVNQPQHF.

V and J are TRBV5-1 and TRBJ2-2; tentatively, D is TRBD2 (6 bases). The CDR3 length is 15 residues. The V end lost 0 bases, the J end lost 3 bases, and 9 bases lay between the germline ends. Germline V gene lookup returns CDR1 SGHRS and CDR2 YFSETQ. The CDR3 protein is CASSLGRGDTGELFF. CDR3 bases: TGCGCCAGCAGCTTGGGGCGGGGCGACACCGGGGAGCTGTTTTTT.

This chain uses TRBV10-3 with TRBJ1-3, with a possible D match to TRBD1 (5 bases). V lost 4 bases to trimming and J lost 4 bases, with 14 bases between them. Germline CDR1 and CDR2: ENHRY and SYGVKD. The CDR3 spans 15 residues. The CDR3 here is CAISGAGSEGNTIYF. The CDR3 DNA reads TGTGCCATCAGTGGGGCAGGGTCGGAAGGAAACACCATATATTTT.